The rows below give T cell receptor beta chains drawn from one sample of a study of graft-versus-host responses after intestinal transplantation. Clones were sequenced by immunoSEQ multiplex PCR, and TCRdb holds only the in-frame ones, with some missing. The sample consists of around 30,000 clones, roughly 85% of them appearing once. The source was PBMCs, collected roughly 68 weeks after intestinal transplantation. The receptors were gathered from a human patient who received an intestinal transplant, so some T cells may come from the graft donor. Each CDR3 is given with its conserved first and last residue. Fields, in order: V gene, CDR3 length, CDR3 protein.

TRBV18 15 CASSPPTGDNYEQYF
TRBV10-3 15 CATSGLAGITDTQYF
TRBV5-6 16 CASSRDRGNANYGYTF
TRBV6-1 14 CASSPPYITAEAFF
TRBV28 18 CASSPPRTGPWREDEQFF
TRBV21-1 16 CASSKKLPRDGETQYF
TRBV7-6 13 CASSFGTAGRAFF
TRBV28 15 CASSSGLAGGNEQFF
TRBV11-2 15 CASSLALMGGEKLFF
TRBV14 14 CASSLLGVNTEAFF
TRBV19 15 CASSIVWYSNQPQHF
TRBV9 16 CASSASAGGQENEQFF
TRBV19 12 CASSPRVGELFF
TRBV10-2 15 CASNTGLAGEETQYF
TRBV27 13 CASSFRGSYEQYF
TRBV2 13 CASSFSSTGELFF
TRBV29-1 13 CSVDRGRMGGYTF
TRBV4-2 15 CASSQGEGTGSPLHF
TRBV13 15 CASSVGDRGTGELFF
TRBV21-1 17 CASSKTRGRGRDQPQHF
TRBV19 17 CASSITFGVYAQETQYF
TRBV21-1 12 CASSGTGGEQYF
TRBV6-5 14 CASTTLGLAYEQYF
TRBV5-4 14 CASSLSGDDEKLFF
TRBV2 14 CASSGGEDTGELFF
TRBV5-6 16 CASNQLQARLNTEAFF
TRBV6-5 13 CASSYSGSDGYTF
TRBV6-5 14 CASSWNRVAYEQYF
TRBV19 17 CASSIVEGEGYIRPQHF
TRBV7-6 16 CASSPTPGARTDTQYF
TRBV6-1 14 CASSEVAGNQPQHF
TRBV30 14 CAWSTGQTNTEAFF
TRBV5-4 14 CASSLGGDNYGYTF
TRBV7-8 13 CASSPGQGYGYTF
TRBV5-6 16 CASSLVWSLSYNEQFF
TRBV7-2 14 CASSRDRNTGELFF
TRBV7-9 14 CASSGTPNTGELFF
TRBV11-3 15 CASSHQPLADYEQYF
TRBV11-3 15 CASSYRGANTGELFF
TRBV9 16 CASSSSLTEEGDGYTF
TRBV6-6 14 CASSRTGAGEKLFF
TRBV4-1 14 CASSQDLGVYEQYF
TRBV10-1 14 CASSAGQTDQPQHF
TRBV15 14 CATSPRQLNTEAFF
TRBV19 13 CASRFGAGAEAFF
TRBV25-1 14 CASSEGISNQPQHF
TRBV7-2 15 CASSLVHEGEDTQYF
TRBV6-5 15 CASSYFNGQPDGYTF